A selection of T cell receptor beta chains follows, all from one sample in a study of post-analysis software for immune sequencing data. Each CDR3 protein is one row after TCRdb ran MiXCR on the PCR reads. The sample includes some 800,000 distinct CDR3 sequences, 46% of them seen just once. The sample taken for sequencing was blood. Source of these receptors: a girl aged 10-17 years with multiple sclerosis. Both conserved end residues are part of each CDR3. D genes are given only for firm matches. A row's size may be missing; if present it is once, few, many or a size class.

cdr3_nt | cdr3_aa | clone_size | j_call | d_call | v_call
TGTGCCAGCAGCCAGCGACTAGCGGGGGGAAATGAGCAGTTCTTC | CASSQRLAGGNEQFF | NA | TRBJ2-1 | TRBD2 | TRBV3-1
TGTGCCAGCAGTTACTCGGTGACTGGGGCCAACGTCCTGACTTTC | CASSYSVTGANVLTF | NA | TRBJ2-6 | NA | TRBV6-6
TGTGCCAGCAGCGCCCGACAGGGGTTAGATGGCTACACCTTC | CASSARQGLDGYTF | few | TRBJ1-2 | TRBD1 | TRBV9
TGTGCCAGCAGCACAGGGGTCAGCGGGAGGATAGATACGCAGTATTTT | CASSTGVSGRIDTQYF | NA | TRBJ2-3 | TRBD2 | TRBV7-6
TGTGCCTGGAGTCTTAAGAACTCCATACAAGAGACCCAGTACTTC | CAWSLKNSIQETQYF | few | TRBJ2-5 | NA | TRBV30
TGTGCCAGCAGTTTGGACAGGGTATTCGGGATCTATGGCTACACCTTC | CASSLDRVFGIYGYTF | few | TRBJ1-2 | TRBD1 | TRBV12-3/TRBV12-4
TGCGCCAGCAGCCCCCCAGAACTAGCCAAAAACATTCAGTACTTC | CASSPPELAKNIQYF | NA | TRBJ2-4 | NA | TRBV5-1
TGTGCCAGCAGTCACTCAATTACAGGGAATGGCTACACCTTC | CASSHSITGNGYTF | NA | TRBJ1-2 | NA | TRBV28
TGCAGTGCTGACCCCAGAGTTAGTATGGGGGGCACTGAAGCTTTCTTT | CSADPRVSMGGTEAFF | NA | TRBJ1-1 | NA | TRBV20-1
TGTGCCAGCAGGACTAGCGGTAGGAGTGAGCAGTTCTTC | CASRTSGRSEQFF | once | TRBJ2-1 | TRBD2 | TRBV6-1
TGTGCCATCAGTGGGACAGGGAACACCGGGGAGCTGTTTTTT | CAISGTGNTGELFF | NA | TRBJ2-2 | TRBD1 | TRBV10-3
TGTGCCATCAGACCGACTAGCGGGAGAGGTGAGCAGTTCTTC | CAIRPTSGRGEQFF | few | TRBJ2-1 | TRBD2 | TRBV10-3
TGTGCCAGCAGTAGCAGGGGGGGGCTTGGCAATGAGCAGTTCTTC | CASSSRGGLGNEQFF | NA | TRBJ2-1 | NA | TRBV28
TGCAGCGTTGTCTTGGGGAGCCAAGAGACCCAGTACTTC | CSVVLGSQETQYF | NA | TRBJ2-5 | NA | TRBV29-1
TGTGCCAGCAGTTCCCCGGGACAGTTAAACTCTGGGGCCAACGTCCTGACTTTC | CASSSPGQLNSGANVLTF | few | TRBJ2-6 | TRBD1 | TRBV12-3/TRBV12-4
TGTGCCTGGAGTCTTGGAAATACCCAGTTCTTC | CAWSLGNTQFF | NA | TRBJ2-1 | NA | TRBV30
TGTGCCACCAGTGACCCCTTAGCGGGGAAAGGGGGCAATGAGCAGTTCTTC | CATSDPLAGKGGNEQFF | NA | TRBJ2-1 | TRBD2 | TRBV24-1
TGCAGCGTTGAAGATCACCTTTCCGACAATGAGCAGTTCTTC | CSVEDHLSDNEQFF | NA | TRBJ2-1 | NA | TRBV29-1
TGTGCCAGCACTCAAGTCCCGACTAGCGCGTTCTACAATGAGCAGTTCTTC | CASTQVPTSAFYNEQFF | few | TRBJ2-1 | TRBD2 | TRBV5-6
TGTGCCAGCAGAACTGACAGGCTCGGCTACACCTTC | CASRTDRLGYTF | NA | TRBJ1-2 | NA | TRBV12-3/TRBV12-4
TGTGCCAGCAGCGGGGGCTACCGCAAAGATACGCAGTATTTT | CASSGGYRKDTQYF | NA | TRBJ2-3 | NA | TRBV6-2/TRBV6-3
TGTGCCAGCAGCCCAACGGACAGGGGCGAGACCCAGTACTTC | CASSPTDRGETQYF | few | TRBJ2-5 | TRBD1 | TRBV7-2
TGTGCCAGCTTAAATGGGGCGGGGAACACTGAAGCTTTCTTT | CASLNGAGNTEAFF | NA | TRBJ1-1 | NA | TRBV12-3/TRBV12-4
TGCAGTGCTCCCCTGATGAGCGGGCTCACAGATACGCAGTATTTT | CSAPLMSGLTDTQYF | few | TRBJ2-3 | NA | TRBV20-1
TGTGGAAGCGTAGGGATAGACGGGGAGCTGTTTTTT | CGSVGIDGELFF | NA | TRBJ2-2 | NA | TRBV7-9
TGCAGCGCCGGGACTAGGGGGTACAATGAGCAGTTCTTC | CSAGTRGYNEQFF | NA | TRBJ2-1 | TRBD2 | TRBV29-1
TGTGCCAGCAGTGAGGCGCGACGGAGCATGAACGAGCAGTACTTC | CASSEARRSMNEQYF | NA | TRBJ2-7 | NA | TRBV12-3/TRBV12-4
TGTGCCAGCAGTGGCCGAGGACAGGGTAATATCCACGAGCAGTACTTC | CASSGRGQGNIHEQYF | once | TRBJ2-7 | TRBD1 | TRBV2
TGTGCCAGCAGCTTGGGGCTAGCCCTCTACGAGCAGTACTTC | CASSLGLALYEQYF | once | TRBJ2-7 | NA | TRBV5-5
TGTGCCAGCATATCCCCCTCTGTAGCGGGAGTCCTCTGGGAGCAGTTCTTC | CASISPSVAGVLWEQFF | NA | TRBJ2-1 | TRBD2 | TRBV28
TGCAGTGTCAGCGGGATTAACTACGAGCAGTACTTC | CSVSGINYEQYF | NA | TRBJ2-7 | TRBD2 | TRBV20-1
TGCGCCAGCAGCCCGTCGTCGGGACAGAGCCGCACAGATACGCAGTATTTT | CASSPSSGQSRTDTQYF | few | TRBJ2-3 | TRBD1 | TRBV5-1
TGTGCCAGCAGTTTACCCCAAGGGAGGGAGACCCAGTACTTC | CASSLPQGRETQYF | NA | TRBJ2-5 | NA | TRBV28
TGCGCCAGCAGCCTTTCCCGGGAGTTCTACGAGCAGTACTTC | CASSLSREFYEQYF | NA | TRBJ2-7 | NA | TRBV4-1
TGTGCCACACCGGGGTGGGTCACAACTAATGAAAAACTGTTTTTT | CATPGWVTTNEKLFF | NA | TRBJ1-4 | NA | TRBV6-5
TGTGCCAGCAGTTCGCCAAGGGGAATGGCCTACGAGCAGTACTTC | CASSSPRGMAYEQYF | few | TRBJ2-7 | NA | TRBV27
TGTGCCAGCAGCACCGGGACAGTTATGTATGGCTACACCTTC | CASSTGTVMYGYTF | NA | TRBJ1-2 | TRBD1 | TRBV11-2
TGTGCCAGCAGCTTATCCGACAGGGGTGTCACTGAAGCTTTCTTT | CASSLSDRGVTEAFF | once | TRBJ1-1 | TRBD1 | TRBV7-9
TGTGCCAGCAGCTTGAATAAGGAAGAGCGGGAAATCACAGATACGCAGTATTTT | CASSLNKEEREITDTQYF | NA | TRBJ2-3 | TRBD2 | TRBV7-9
TGTGCCAGCAGCTTAGTTCTAGCTCGTAGTGAGCAGTTCTTC | CASSLVLARSEQFF | NA | TRBJ2-1 | NA | TRBV7-2
TGTGCCAGCAGCCATCGTTACCCCTACGAGCAGTACTTC | CASSHRYPYEQYF | NA | TRBJ2-7 | NA | TRBV14
TGTGCCAGCAGTTACTCCGGGACAGACAATCAGCCTCAGCATTTT | CASSYSGTDNQPQHF | few | TRBJ1-5 | TRBD1 | TRBV6-5
TGTGCCAGCAGATCAACTACTCCGACGGACAGGGACTTCCCTGGGGCCAACGTCCTGACTTTC | CASRSTTPTDRDFPGANVLTF | few | TRBJ2-6 | TRBD1 | TRBV14
TGTGCCAGCTCACCATCGACAGGGAAGAACACTGAAGCTTTCTTT | CASSPSTGKNTEAFF | NA | TRBJ1-1 | TRBD1 | TRBV18
TGTGCCAGCAGTGCCTGGGACAGGAAAAACATTCAGTACTTC | CASSAWDRKNIQYF | few | TRBJ2-4 | TRBD1 | TRBV6-1
TGTGCCACCAGTGATCGGGACAGCCATAGCAATCAGCCCCAGCATTTT | CATSDRDSHSNQPQHF | once | TRBJ1-5 | TRBD1 | TRBV24-1
TGTGCCAGCAGGACGGGACTAGCCCACAATGAGCAGTTCTTC | CASRTGLAHNEQFF | NA | TRBJ2-1 | TRBD2 | TRBV6-5
TGTGCCAGCAGCCAAGTTTCGGAGACCCAGTTCTTC | CASSQVSETQFF | NA | TRBJ2-1 | NA | TRBV7-2
TGCAGTGCCGCAATACTGGCGGGCCCCTACGAGCAGTACTTC | CSAAILAGPYEQYF | NA | TRBJ2-7 | NA | TRBV20-1
TGTGCCAACAGTTCGGTAGGGGATTCCTACAATGAGCAGTACTTC | CANSSVGDSYNEQYF | NA | TRBJ2-7 | NA | TRBV28
TGTGCCACCAGGGGGACTAGCGGGAGAGGGCAGGGGGAGCTGTTTTTT | CATRGTSGRGQGELFF | once | TRBJ2-2 | TRBD2 | TRBV6-1
TGTGCCAGCAGGCCTACAGGGGTGAACTATGGCTACACCTTC | CASRPTGVNYGYTF | NA | TRBJ1-2 | TRBD1 | TRBV3-1
TGTGCCAGCAAGACAGGGGCTGGCTACACCTTC | CASKTGAGYTF | few | TRBJ1-2 | TRBD1 | TRBV9
TGTGCCAGCAGTCCCGGGGGCGGGACTCTCAATGAGCAGTTCTTC | CASSPGGGTLNEQFF | NA | TRBJ2-1 | NA | TRBV7-8
TGTGCCAGCAGTAAGCGGGTTTACACTGAAGCTTTCTTT | CASSKRVYTEAFF | NA | TRBJ1-1 | NA | TRBV27
TGCAGTGCTAGATCGGACTTCGAGCAGTACTTC | CSARSDFEQYF | few | TRBJ2-7 | NA | TRBV20-1
TGTGCCACCAGTGATCCCATCCGGGGAGGGACCTACGAGCAGTACTTC | CATSDPIRGGTYEQYF | few | TRBJ2-7 | TRBD2 | TRBV24-1
TGCAGTGCGCCGTCGAGCTCCTACAATGAGCAGTTCTTC | CSAPSSSYNEQFF | NA | TRBJ2-1 | NA | TRBV20-1